This T cell receptor (beta chain) emerged from a study of blood T cells in healthy people across ages. Study-level results: The CMV status of each donor remained undetermined, and this could have confounded shifts in expanded clonotypes.

Primed by a sample-barcoded 5' primer and a J-beta primer mix, a second PCR proceeded for about 6 to 12 cycles. TCRdb re-analysed the 5' RACE reads in MiXCR, keeping a single row per CDR3 protein. The data hold some 320,000 distinct CDR3 sequences, with around 29% observed a single time. This clonotype was counted at least ten times. Its target is not known. This CDR3 has 12 amino acids. CDR1 is MNHEY, CDR2 SVGAGI, per germline. V was shortened by 4 bases and J by 8 bases, with 9 bases between the two germline ends. The sequencing input was blood. The chain has TRBV6-5 and TRBJ2-1, with D possibly being TRBD2 (6 bases). This sequence originates from a woman in her 70s in good health. Here the CDR3 reads CASSSPGDEQFF. The DNA of the CDR3 is TGTGCCAGCAGTTCTCCGGGGGATGAGCAGTTCTTC.